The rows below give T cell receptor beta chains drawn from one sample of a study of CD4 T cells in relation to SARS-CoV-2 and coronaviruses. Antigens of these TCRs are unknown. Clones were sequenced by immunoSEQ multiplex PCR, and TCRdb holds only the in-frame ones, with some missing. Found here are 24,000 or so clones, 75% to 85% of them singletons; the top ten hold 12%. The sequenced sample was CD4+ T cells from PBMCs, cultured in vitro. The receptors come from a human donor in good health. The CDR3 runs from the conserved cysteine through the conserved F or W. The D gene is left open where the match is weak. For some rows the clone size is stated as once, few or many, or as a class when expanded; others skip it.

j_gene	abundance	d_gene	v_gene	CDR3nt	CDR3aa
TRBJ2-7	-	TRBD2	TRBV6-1	TGTGCCAGCAGTGAAACGGCGGGAGAGAGGTACGAGCAGTACTTC	CASSETAGERYEQYF
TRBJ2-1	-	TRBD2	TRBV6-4	TGTGCCAGCAGTTCCGGACTAGCGGAGTACAATGAGCAGTTCTTC	CASSSGLAEYNEQFF
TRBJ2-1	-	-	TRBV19	TGTGCCAGTAGTATAGAGGGTAGCGCCCACAATGAGCAGTTCTTC	CASSIEGSAHNEQFF
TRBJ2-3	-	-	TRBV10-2	TGCGCCAGCAGTATTATAGGGGGTTACCGCACAGATACGCAGTATTTT	CASSIIGGYRTDTQYF
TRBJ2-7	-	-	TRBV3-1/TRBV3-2	TGTGCCAGCAGCCAAGACACAGGGCCGGTCTACGAGCAGTACTTC	CASSQDTGPVYEQYF
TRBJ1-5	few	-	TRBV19	TGTGCCAGTAGTATGGATTCTGGGGTTAGTAATCAGCCCCAGCATTTT	CASSMDSGVSNQPQHF
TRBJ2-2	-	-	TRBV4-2	TGTGCCAGCAGCCAAAGACTAGCCGGGGAGCTGTTTTTT	CASSQRLAGELFF
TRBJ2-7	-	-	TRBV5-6	TGTGCCAGCAGCTTAGGGAGTCCATCCCTCGAGCAGTACTTC	CASSLGSPSLEQYF
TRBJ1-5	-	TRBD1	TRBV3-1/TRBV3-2	TGTGCCAGCAGCCAAGGTGGGCCAGGGGGGAAGCCCCAGCATTTT	CASSQGGPGGKPQHF
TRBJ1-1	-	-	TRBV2	TGTGCCAGCAGTGAATCTGTAGTGGGACCCAAGACCCAACTGAACACTGAAGCTTTCTTT	CASSESVVGPKTQLNTEAFF
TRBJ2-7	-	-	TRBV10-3	TGTGCCATCAGTGAGTCGAGGGGGGGACAGGATGGGGAGCAGTACTTC	CAISESRGGQDGEQYF
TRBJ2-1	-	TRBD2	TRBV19	TGTGCCAGTAGTATATCGACTAGCGGTTACAATGAGCAGTTCTTC	CASSISTSGYNEQFF
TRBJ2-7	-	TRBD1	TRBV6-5	TGTGCCAGCAGTTCCTATGCCGGGACAGGGCCCTACGAGCAGTACTTC	CASSSYAGTGPYEQYF
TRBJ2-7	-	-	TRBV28	TGTGCCAGCACCGTGGGGACCGAGCAGTACTTC	CASTVGTEQYF
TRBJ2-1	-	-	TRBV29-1	TGCAGCGTATCACTCGGACGAGTCAATGAGCAGTTCTTC	CSVSLGRVNEQFF
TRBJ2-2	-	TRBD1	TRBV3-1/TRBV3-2	TGTGCCAGCAGCCCCTCGAGACAGGGAAACACCGGGGAGCTGTTTTTT	CASSPSRQGNTGELFF
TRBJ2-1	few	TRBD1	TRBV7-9	TGTGCCAGCAGCTGGCGGACAGGGGGCCGCAATGAGCAGTTCTTC	CASSWRTGGRNEQFF
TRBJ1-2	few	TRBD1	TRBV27	TGTGCCAGCAGTCCCCGGGACAGGGGGTGGTCTGGCTACACCTTC	CASSPRDRGWSGYTF